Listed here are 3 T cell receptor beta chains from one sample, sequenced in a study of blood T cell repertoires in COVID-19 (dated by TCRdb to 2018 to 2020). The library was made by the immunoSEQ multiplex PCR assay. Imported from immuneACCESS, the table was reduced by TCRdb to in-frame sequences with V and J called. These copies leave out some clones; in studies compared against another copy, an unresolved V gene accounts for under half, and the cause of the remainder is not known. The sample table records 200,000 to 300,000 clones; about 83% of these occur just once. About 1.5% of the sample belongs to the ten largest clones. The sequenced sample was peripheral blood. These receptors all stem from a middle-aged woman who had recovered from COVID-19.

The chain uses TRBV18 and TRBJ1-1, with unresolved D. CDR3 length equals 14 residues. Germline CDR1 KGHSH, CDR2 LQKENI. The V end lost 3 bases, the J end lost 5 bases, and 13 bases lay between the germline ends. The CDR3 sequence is CASSPGSGRTEAFF. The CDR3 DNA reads TGTGCCAGCTCACCCGGGTCGGGGAGGACTGAAGCTTTCTTT.

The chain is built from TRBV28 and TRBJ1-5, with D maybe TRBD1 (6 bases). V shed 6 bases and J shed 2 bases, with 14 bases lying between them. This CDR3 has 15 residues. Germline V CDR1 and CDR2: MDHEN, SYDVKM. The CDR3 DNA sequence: TGTGCCAGCAGAAGACAGGCCGCGGGCAATCAGCCCCAGCATTTT. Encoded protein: CASRRQAAGNQPQHF.

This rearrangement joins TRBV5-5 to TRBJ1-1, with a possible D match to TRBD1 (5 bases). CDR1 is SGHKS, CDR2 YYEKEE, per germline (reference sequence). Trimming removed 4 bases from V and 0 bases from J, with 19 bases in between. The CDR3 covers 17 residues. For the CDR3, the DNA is TGTGCCAGCAGCCACAGGAGTCACTCCTTCATGAACACTGAAGCTTTCTTT. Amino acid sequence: CASSHRSHSFMNTEAFF.